The entry that follows covers one TCR beta chain sequence. The data stem from a study of shared T cell receptors in the human thymus. CDR3 size: 18 residues. Germline assignment: CDR1 LGHNT and CDR2 FRNRAP. The V and J ends lost 3 bases and 1 base, in that order; junction bases with no gene match: 9. Clones were sequenced by immunoSEQ multiplex PCR, and TCRdb holds only the in-frame ones, with some missing. This table holds hundreds of thousands of clones, about 80% found once. Another study also made use of these data, one on human thymus T cells. That source adds: Thymus tissue for the work was resected from patients undergoing corrective heart surgery.

The sample consisted of thymocytes. This chain uses TRBV12-5 with TRBJ2-4; TRBD2 matches 10 bases. The receptor was derived from a boy under two years old with a congenital heart defect. CDR3 nucleotide sequence: TGTGCTAGTGGTTTCGCTAGCGGGAGAGGTAGGGCCAAAAACATTCAGTACTTC. This codes for CASGFASGRGRAKNIQYF.